The rows below give T cell receptor beta chains drawn from one sample of a study of blood T cell repertoires in COVID-19. Using immunoSEQ multiplex PCR, the repertoire was profiled, and TCRdb retains in-frame clones only, with some absent. The sample includes about 77,000 clones, approximately 79% of them seen just once. The source material was peripheral blood. The source of these receptors is a man in his 70s with active or convalescent COVID-19. Each CDR3 is given with its conserved first and last residue. Fields, in order: clone size, D gene, J gene, V gene, CDR3 DNA, CDR3 protein. D genes are given only for firm matches. Not all rows give a size; the values are once, few, many and, for expanded clones, a class.

clone size: .
D gene: TRBD1
J gene: TRBJ2-2
V gene: TRBV5-1
CDR3 DNA: TGCGCCAGCAGCCAGGGACAGGGGATGCACGGGGAGCTGTTTTTT
CDR3 protein: CASSQGQGMHGELFF

clone size: few
D gene: .
J gene: TRBJ1-1
V gene: TRBV12-3/TRBV12-4
CDR3 DNA: TGTGCCAGCAGTCCGCTGGGGTCAGCGGGGGCTTTCTTT
CDR3 protein: CASSPLGSAGAFF

clone size: few
D gene: .
J gene: TRBJ2-1
V gene: TRBV11-3
CDR3 DNA: TGTGCCAGCAGCCAAGGGACAAACGGGCAGTTCTTC
CDR3 protein: CASSQGTNGQFF

clone size: .
D gene: .
J gene: TRBJ2-3
V gene: TRBV6-5
CDR3 DNA: TGTGCCAGCAGCCGGGAAGATACGCAGTATTTT
CDR3 protein: CASSREDTQYF

clone size: .
D gene: .
J gene: TRBJ2-3
V gene: TRBV2
CDR3 DNA: TGTGCCAGCAGTATCAGGAAATTCACAGATACGCAGTATTTT
CDR3 protein: CASSIRKFTDTQYF

clone size: .
D gene: .
J gene: TRBJ1-1
V gene: TRBV5-1
CDR3 DNA: TGCGCCAGCAGCCAGGACAGAATAGATGAAGCTTTCTTT
CDR3 protein: CASSQDRIDEAFF

clone size: .
D gene: .
J gene: TRBJ2-6
V gene: TRBV18
CDR3 DNA: TGTGCCAGCTCACTACAGAAATCTGGGGCCAACGTCCTGACTTTC
CDR3 protein: CASSLQKSGANVLTF

clone size: few
D gene: .
J gene: TRBJ1-2
V gene: TRBV4-1
CDR3 DNA: TGCGCCAGCAGCCAAGGGGGAGGCCTGGTCGGCTACACCTTC
CDR3 protein: CASSQGGGLVGYTF

clone size: .
D gene: TRBD1
J gene: TRBJ1-2
V gene: TRBV3-1/TRBV3-2
CDR3 DNA: TGTGCCAGCAGCCAAGAGGGACAGGGGGTCGGGGGCTACACCTTC
CDR3 protein: CASSQEGQGVGGYTF

clone size: .
D gene: .
J gene: TRBJ2-1
V gene: TRBV2
CDR3 DNA: TGTGCCAGCAGTGGGTCCACACCTAGGAAGTTCTTC
CDR3 protein: CASSGSTPRKFF

clone size: .
D gene: .
J gene: TRBJ2-7
V gene: TRBV27
CDR3 DNA: TGTGCCAGCAGGAGCTCCTACGAGCAGTACTTC
CDR3 protein: CASRSSYEQYF

clone size: .
D gene: TRBD2
J gene: TRBJ2-5
V gene: TRBV11-2
CDR3 DNA: TGTGCCAGCAGCTTAGATACTCTAGCGGGGGCCTACCAAGAGACCCAGTACTTC
CDR3 protein: CASSLDTLAGAYQETQYF

clone size: .
D gene: .
J gene: TRBJ1-4
V gene: TRBV9
CDR3 DNA: TGTGCCAGCAGCGTACAGGGTTCCTTGACTAATGAAAAACTGTTTTTT
CDR3 protein: CASSVQGSLTNEKLFF

clone size: .
D gene: TRBD2
J gene: TRBJ2-6
V gene: TRBV2
CDR3 DNA: TGTGCCAGCAGGGGCAGACTAGCTTTCGGGGCCAACGTCCTGACTTTC
CDR3 protein: CASRGRLAFGANVLTF

clone size: .
D gene: .
J gene: TRBJ2-1
V gene: TRBV20-1
CDR3 DNA: TGCAGGCAGCGGGTTTGGGAGCAGTTCTTC
CDR3 protein: CRQRVWEQFF

clone size: .
D gene: TRBD1
J gene: TRBJ1-2
V gene: TRBV6-5
CDR3 DNA: TGTGCAAGCACCCTGGGACAGGGGGGTTATGGCTACACCTTC
CDR3 protein: CASTLGQGGYGYTF

clone size: .
D gene: .
J gene: TRBJ1-5
V gene: TRBV30
CDR3 DNA: TGTGCCTGGAGCGCCGGGAGCACCGGTCAGCCCCAGCATTTT
CDR3 protein: CAWSAGSTGQPQHF

clone size: .
D gene: .
J gene: TRBJ1-3
V gene: TRBV24-1
CDR3 DNA: TGTGCCACCAGTGATGGGGGGTTTGGGGCTTCTGGAAACACCATATATTTT
CDR3 protein: CATSDGGFGASGNTIYF

clone size: .
D gene: .
J gene: TRBJ2-5
V gene: TRBV28
CDR3 DNA: TGTGCCAGCAAGAGTACAGGGAGGGGAGAGACCCAGTACTTC
CDR3 protein: CASKSTGRGETQYF

clone size: .
D gene: TRBD1
J gene: TRBJ2-2
V gene: TRBV19
CDR3 DNA: TGTGCCAGTAGTACCGGGACAGGAGGATTCACCGGGGAGCTGTTTTTT
CDR3 protein: CASSTGTGGFTGELFF

clone size: .
D gene: .
J gene: TRBJ1-2
V gene: TRBV30
CDR3 DNA: TGTGCCTGGAGTGTATTTAGCTCCGTTTCTAACTATGGCTACACCTTC
CDR3 protein: CAWSVFSSVSNYGYTF

clone size: .
D gene: .
J gene: TRBJ1-2
V gene: TRBV5-6
CDR3 DNA: TGTGCCAGCAGCTTGGACAGCTATGGCTACACCTTC
CDR3 protein: CASSLDSYGYTF

clone size: .
D gene: .
J gene: TRBJ1-3
V gene: TRBV9
CDR3 DNA: TGTGCCAGCAGCGTCTTGGGAGCCTCTGGAAACACCATATATTTT
CDR3 protein: CASSVLGASGNTIYF

clone size: few
D gene: .
J gene: TRBJ1-5
V gene: TRBV19
CDR3 DNA: TGTGCCAGTAGTATCGGAGGATATAGCAATCAGCCCCAGCATTTT
CDR3 protein: CASSIGGYSNQPQHF

clone size: .
D gene: .
J gene: TRBJ1-1
V gene: TRBV10-1
CDR3 DNA: TGCGCCAGCAGTGAGGGCTGGAGATTCACATCCGAAGGCACTGAAGCTTTCTTT
CDR3 protein: CASSEGWRFTSEGTEAFF

clone size: .
D gene: .
J gene: TRBJ2-1
V gene: TRBV3-1/TRBV3-2
CDR3 DNA: TGTGCCAGCAGCCGAACTAATTTCAATGAGCAGTTCTTC
CDR3 protein: CASSRTNFNEQFF

clone size: .
D gene: .
J gene: TRBJ2-1
V gene: TRBV30
CDR3 DNA: TGTGCCTGGAGTGTCCATGCGGAGGGCGGGCAGTTCTTC
CDR3 protein: CAWSVHAEGGQFF

clone size: few
D gene: .
J gene: TRBJ2-3
V gene: TRBV5-6
CDR3 DNA: TGTGCCAGCAGCAAGATAACCGCGATGCAGTATTTT
CDR3 protein: CASSKITAMQYF

clone size: .
D gene: .
J gene: TRBJ2-1
V gene: TRBV28
CDR3 DNA: TGTGCCAGCAGTTGGGGGGCCTACAATGAGCAGTTCTTC
CDR3 protein: CASSWGAYNEQFF

clone size: .
D gene: .
J gene: TRBJ2-3
V gene: TRBV24-1
CDR3 DNA: TGTGCCACCAGTGACGGGACACTTAGCACAGATACGCAGTATTTT
CDR3 protein: CATSDGTLSTDTQYF

clone size: .
D gene: .
J gene: TRBJ2-5
V gene: TRBV12-3/TRBV12-4
CDR3 DNA: TGTGCCAGCAGGGCTGGGGGGGAGACCCAGTACTTC
CDR3 protein: CASRAGGETQYF

clone size: few
D gene: TRBD2
J gene: TRBJ2-3
V gene: TRBV5-1
CDR3 DNA: TGCGCCAGCAGCTTTGCGGGGGGCTCCACAGATACGCAGTATTTT
CDR3 protein: CASSFAGGSTDTQYF

clone size: .
D gene: TRBD1
J gene: TRBJ1-6
V gene: TRBV10-3
CDR3 DNA: TGTGCCATCAGTGCTGGTAGGGGACAGGGGGGAAGGGGTAATTCACCCCTCCACTTT
CDR3 protein: CAISAGRGQGGRGNSPLHF

clone size: .
D gene: .
J gene: TRBJ2-6
V gene: TRBV19
CDR3 DNA: TGTGCCAGCGCAGGGATCTCTGGGGCCAACGTCCTGACTTTC
CDR3 protein: CASAGISGANVLTF

clone size: .
D gene: .
J gene: TRBJ1-6
V gene: TRBV28
CDR3 DNA: TGTGCCAGCAGTTTGACAGCCTATAATTCACCCCTCCACTTT
CDR3 protein: CASSLTAYNSPLHF

clone size: .
D gene: TRBD1
J gene: TRBJ2-5
V gene: TRBV5-1
CDR3 DNA: TGCGCCAGCAGCGCAGGGACAGGGGGCGAAGAGACCCAGTACTTC
CDR3 protein: CASSAGTGGEETQYF

clone size: .
D gene: .
J gene: TRBJ1-2
V gene: TRBV2
CDR3 DNA: TGTGCCAGCATACGTCGGCCAGGCATCTATGGCTACACCTTC
CDR3 protein: CASIRRPGIYGYTF

clone size: .
D gene: TRBD1
J gene: TRBJ1-6
V gene: TRBV28
CDR3 DNA: TGTGCCAGCAGTCCCCACCCGAGGGGGCGGAATTCACCCCTCCACTTT
CDR3 protein: CASSPHPRGRNSPLHF

clone size: .
D gene: TRBD1
J gene: TRBJ2-7
V gene: TRBV5-5
CDR3 DNA: TGTGCCAGCAGCGGGGGACAGGGTTTCTCCTACGAGCAGTACTTC
CDR3 protein: CASSGGQGFSYEQYF

clone size: .
D gene: .
J gene: TRBJ1-1
V gene: TRBV28
CDR3 DNA: TGTGCCAGCAGTCAAGTACTTGAAGCTTTCTTT
CDR3 protein: CASSQVLEAFF

clone size: .
D gene: TRBD1
J gene: TRBJ2-7
V gene: TRBV18
CDR3 DNA: TGTGCCAGCTCACCCGGGACAGGGCGTTCCTACGAGCAGTACTTC
CDR3 protein: CASSPGTGRSYEQYF

clone size: once
D gene: .
J gene: TRBJ1-1
V gene: TRBV18
CDR3 DNA: TGTGCCAGCTCACCGACAGGAGACAACACTGAAGCTTTCTTT
CDR3 protein: CASSPTGDNTEAFF

clone size: .
D gene: .
J gene: TRBJ1-5
V gene: TRBV6-5
CDR3 DNA: TGTGCCAGCAGATCAGGATTTAGCAATCAGCCCCAGCATTTT
CDR3 protein: CASRSGFSNQPQHF